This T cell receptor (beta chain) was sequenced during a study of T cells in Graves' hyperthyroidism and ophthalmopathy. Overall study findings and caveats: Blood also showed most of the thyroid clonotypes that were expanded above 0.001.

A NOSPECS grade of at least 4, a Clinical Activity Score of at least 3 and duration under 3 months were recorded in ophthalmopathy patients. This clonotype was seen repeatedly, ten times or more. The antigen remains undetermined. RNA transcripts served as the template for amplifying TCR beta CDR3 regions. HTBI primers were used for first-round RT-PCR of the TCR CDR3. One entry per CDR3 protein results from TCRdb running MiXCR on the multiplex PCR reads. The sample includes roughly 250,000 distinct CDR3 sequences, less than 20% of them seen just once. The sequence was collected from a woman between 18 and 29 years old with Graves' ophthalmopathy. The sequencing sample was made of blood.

The CDR3 DNA follows: TGTGCCTGGAGTGTAGAACAGCTGAACACTGAAGCTTTCTTT. This codes for CAWSVEQLNTEAFF. V gene TRBV30 combines with J gene TRBJ1-1; D ambiguous. V was clipped by 0 bases and J by 0 bases, with 8 bases between them. This CDR3 spans 14 amino acids. From germline, CDR1 is GTSNPN and CDR2 SVGIG (reference sequence).